This T cell receptor (beta chain) was found in a study of OX40 agonist ivuxolimab in advanced cancers. Study background: It was ivuxolimab, an agonistic anti-OX40 (CD134) antibody, that patients were treated with. General study findings and limits: At doses 0.1 to 3.0 mg/kg, CD4+ and CD8+ clones expanded. Among patients with partial responses at 0.1-3.0 mg/kg, clonal expansion was among the lowest.

Concerning this clone itself: The antigen is unknown.

Profiled with immunoSEQ multiplex PCR; TCRdb holds only in-frame clones, not every one. The top ten clones hold 6.9% of a sample with 65,000 to 95,000 clones, approximately 85% of them seen once. Collection of blood occurred at baseline, at cycle 4 day 1, and at cycle 7 day 1. After removal of 6 bases from V and 6 bases from J, the junction contained 5 bases not matched to a gene. The germline CDR1 and CDR2 sequences are MNHEY and SVGAGI. The CDR3 length is 15 residues. The sequence came from an adult with an advanced solid tumor such as melanoma, head and neck, liver or kidney cancer. The input for sequencing was CD4+ or CD8+ T cells sorted from blood, taken in a trial of the OX40 agonist ivuxolimab. This chain connects TRBV6-5 to TRBJ2-1; 13 bases match TRBD2. This CDR3 reads CASRTGTSGTNEQFF. In DNA form, the CDR3 reads TGTGCCAGCAGAACCGGGACTAGCGGGACCAATGAGCAGTTCTTC.